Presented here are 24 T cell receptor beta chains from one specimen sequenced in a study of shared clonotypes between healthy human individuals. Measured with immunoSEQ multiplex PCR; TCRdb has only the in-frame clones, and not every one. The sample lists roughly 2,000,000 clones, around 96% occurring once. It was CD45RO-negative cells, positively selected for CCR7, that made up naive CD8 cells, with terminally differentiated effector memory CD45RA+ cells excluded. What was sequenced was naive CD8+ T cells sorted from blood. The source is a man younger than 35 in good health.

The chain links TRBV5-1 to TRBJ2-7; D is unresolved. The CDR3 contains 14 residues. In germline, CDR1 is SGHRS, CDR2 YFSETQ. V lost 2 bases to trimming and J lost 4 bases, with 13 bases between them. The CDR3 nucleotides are TGCGCCAGCAGCTTCCTGGACCAGGCGTACGAGCAGTACTTC. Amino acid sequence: CASSFLDQAYEQYF.

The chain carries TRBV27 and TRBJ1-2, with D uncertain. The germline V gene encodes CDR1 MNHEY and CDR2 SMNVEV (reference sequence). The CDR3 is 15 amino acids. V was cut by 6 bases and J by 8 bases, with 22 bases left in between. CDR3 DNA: TGTGCCAGCAGCCCCAACAGCTTCCCACTATGGGGCTACACCTTC. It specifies CASSPNSFPLWGYTF.

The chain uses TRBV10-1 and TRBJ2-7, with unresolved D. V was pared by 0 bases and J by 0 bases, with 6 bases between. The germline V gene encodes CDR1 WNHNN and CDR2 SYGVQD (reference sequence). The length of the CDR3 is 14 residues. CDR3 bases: TGCGCCAGCAGTGAGTCTAGGAGCTCCTACGAGCAGTACTTC. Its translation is CASSESRSSYEQYF.

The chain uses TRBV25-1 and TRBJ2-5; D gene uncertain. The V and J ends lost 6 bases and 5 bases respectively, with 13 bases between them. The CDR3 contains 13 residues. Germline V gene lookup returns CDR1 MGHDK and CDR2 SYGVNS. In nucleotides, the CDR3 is TGTGCCAGCAGGTGGTGGGTGGAGGAGACCCAGTACTTC. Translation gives CASRWWVEETQYF.

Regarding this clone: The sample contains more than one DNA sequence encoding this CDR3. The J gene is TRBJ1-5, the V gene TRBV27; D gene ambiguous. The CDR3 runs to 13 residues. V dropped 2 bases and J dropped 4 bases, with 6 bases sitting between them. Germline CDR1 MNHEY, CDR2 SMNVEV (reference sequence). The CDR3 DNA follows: TGTGCCAGCAGTTTAGCCGATAATCAGCCCCAGCATTTT. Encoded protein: CASSLADNQPQHF.

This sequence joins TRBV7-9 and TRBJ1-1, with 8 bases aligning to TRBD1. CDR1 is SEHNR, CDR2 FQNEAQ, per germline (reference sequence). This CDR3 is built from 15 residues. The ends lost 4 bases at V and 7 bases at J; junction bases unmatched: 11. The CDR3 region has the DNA TGTGCCAGCAGCTCCTCAGCAGGGGGCATTGATGAAGCTTTCTTT. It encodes CASSSSAGGIDEAFF.

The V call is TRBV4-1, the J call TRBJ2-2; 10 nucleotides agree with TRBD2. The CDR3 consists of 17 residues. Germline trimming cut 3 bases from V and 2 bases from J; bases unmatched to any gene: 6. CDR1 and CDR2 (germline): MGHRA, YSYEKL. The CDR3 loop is CASSHILAGPNTGELFF. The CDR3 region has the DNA TGCGCCAGCAGCCACATACTAGCGGGACCCAACACCGGGGAGCTGTTTTTT.

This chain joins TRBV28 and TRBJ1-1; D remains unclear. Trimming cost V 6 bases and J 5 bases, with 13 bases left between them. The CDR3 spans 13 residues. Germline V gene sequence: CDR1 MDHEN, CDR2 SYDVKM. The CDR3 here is CASRPETTTEAFF. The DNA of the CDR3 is TGTGCCAGCAGGCCCGAGACAACGACTGAAGCTTTCTTT.

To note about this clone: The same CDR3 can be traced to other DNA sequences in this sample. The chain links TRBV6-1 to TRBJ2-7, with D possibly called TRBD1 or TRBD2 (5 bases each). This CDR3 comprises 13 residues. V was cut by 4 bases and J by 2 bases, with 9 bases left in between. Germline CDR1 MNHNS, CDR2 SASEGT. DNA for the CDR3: TGTGCCAGCAGTGTATGGGGGACCTACGAGCAGTACTTC. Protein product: CASSVWGTYEQYF.

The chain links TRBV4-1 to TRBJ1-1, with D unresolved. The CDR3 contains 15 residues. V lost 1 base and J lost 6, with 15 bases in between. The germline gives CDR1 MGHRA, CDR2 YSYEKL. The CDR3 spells CASSQGSGPAAEAFF. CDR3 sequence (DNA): TGCGCCAGCAGCCAAGGATCAGGTCCGGCGGCTGAAGCTTTCTTT.

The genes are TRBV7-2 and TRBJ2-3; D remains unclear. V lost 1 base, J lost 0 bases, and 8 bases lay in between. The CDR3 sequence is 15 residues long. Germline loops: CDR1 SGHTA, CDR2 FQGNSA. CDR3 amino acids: CASSLGLESTDTQYF. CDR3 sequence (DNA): TGTGCCAGCAGCTTAGGGTTAGAGAGCACAGATACGCAGTATTTT.

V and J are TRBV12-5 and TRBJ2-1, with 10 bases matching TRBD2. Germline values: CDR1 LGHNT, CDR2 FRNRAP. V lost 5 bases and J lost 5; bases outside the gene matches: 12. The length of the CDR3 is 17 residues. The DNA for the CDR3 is TGTGCTAGTGGTATGAAGCTAGCGGGAGATTCCCACAATGAGCAGTTCTTC. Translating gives CASGMKLAGDSHNEQFF.

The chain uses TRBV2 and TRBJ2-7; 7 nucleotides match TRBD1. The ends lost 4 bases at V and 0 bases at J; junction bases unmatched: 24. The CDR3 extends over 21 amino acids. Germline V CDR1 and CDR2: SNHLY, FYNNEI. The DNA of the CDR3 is TGTGCCAGCAGTGTCTTCCCAAATCCGGGACAGACTTGGGGTTTCTCCTACGAGCAGTACTTC. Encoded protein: CASSVFPNPGQTWGFSYEQYF.

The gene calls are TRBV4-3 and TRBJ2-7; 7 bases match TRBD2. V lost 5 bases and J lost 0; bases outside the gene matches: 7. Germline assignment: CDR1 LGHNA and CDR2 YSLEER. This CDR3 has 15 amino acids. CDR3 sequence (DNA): TGCGCCAGCAGCGGGCTAGCGGAGAGCTCCTACGAGCAGTACTTC. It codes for CASSGLAESSYEQYF.

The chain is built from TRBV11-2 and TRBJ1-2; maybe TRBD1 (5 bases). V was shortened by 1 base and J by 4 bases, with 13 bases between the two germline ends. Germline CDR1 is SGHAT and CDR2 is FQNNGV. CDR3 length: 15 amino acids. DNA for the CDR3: TGTGCCAGCAGCTTAGCTTTATGGCAGGGCTATGGCTACACCTTC. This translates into CASSLALWQGYGYTF. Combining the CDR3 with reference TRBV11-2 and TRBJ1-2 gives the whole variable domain EAGVAQSPRYKIIEKRQSVAFWCNPISGHATLYWYQQILGQGPKLLIQFQNNGVVDDSQLPKDRFSAERLKGVDSTLKIQPAKLEDSAVYLCASSLALWQGYGYTFGSGTRLTVV.

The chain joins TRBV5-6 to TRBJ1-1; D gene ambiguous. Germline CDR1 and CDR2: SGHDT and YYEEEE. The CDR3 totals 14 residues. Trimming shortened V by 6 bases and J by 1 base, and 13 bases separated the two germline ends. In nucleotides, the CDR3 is TGTGCCAGCACCTGGGGAGGGCCGAACACTGAAGCTTTCTTT. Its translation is CASTWGGPNTEAFF.

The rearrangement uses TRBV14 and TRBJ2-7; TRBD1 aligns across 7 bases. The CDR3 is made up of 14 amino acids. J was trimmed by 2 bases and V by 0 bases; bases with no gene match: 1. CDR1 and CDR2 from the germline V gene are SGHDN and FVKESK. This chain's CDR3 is CASSQDGQAYEQYF. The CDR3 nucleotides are TGTGCCAGCAGCCAAGATGGACAGGCCTACGAGCAGTACTTC.

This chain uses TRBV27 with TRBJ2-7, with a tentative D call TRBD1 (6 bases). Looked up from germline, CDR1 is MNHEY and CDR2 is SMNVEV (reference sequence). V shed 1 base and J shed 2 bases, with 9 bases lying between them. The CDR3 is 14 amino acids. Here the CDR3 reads CASSLYGQTYEQYF. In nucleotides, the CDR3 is TGTGCCAGCAGTTTATACGGACAGACCTACGAGCAGTACTTC.

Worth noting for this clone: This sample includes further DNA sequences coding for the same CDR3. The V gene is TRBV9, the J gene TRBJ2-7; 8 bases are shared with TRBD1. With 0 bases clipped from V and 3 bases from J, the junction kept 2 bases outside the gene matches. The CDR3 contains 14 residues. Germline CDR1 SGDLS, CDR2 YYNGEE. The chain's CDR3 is CASSVGTGIYEQYF. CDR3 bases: TGTGCCAGCAGCGTAGGGACAGGGATCTACGAGCAGTACTTC.

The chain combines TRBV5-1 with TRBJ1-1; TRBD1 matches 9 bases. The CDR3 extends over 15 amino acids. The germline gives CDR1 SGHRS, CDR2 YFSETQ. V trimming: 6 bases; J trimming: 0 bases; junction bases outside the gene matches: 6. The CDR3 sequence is CASNSDRGLNTEAFF. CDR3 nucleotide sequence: TGCGCCAGCAATTCGGACAGGGGATTGAACACTGAAGCTTTCTTT. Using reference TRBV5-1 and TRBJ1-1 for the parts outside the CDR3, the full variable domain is KAGVTQTPRYLIKTRGQQVTLSCSPISGHRSVSWYQQTPGQGLQFLFEYFSETQRNKGNFPGRFSGRQFSNSRSEMNVSTLELGDSALYLCASNSDRGLNTEAFFGQGTRLTVV.

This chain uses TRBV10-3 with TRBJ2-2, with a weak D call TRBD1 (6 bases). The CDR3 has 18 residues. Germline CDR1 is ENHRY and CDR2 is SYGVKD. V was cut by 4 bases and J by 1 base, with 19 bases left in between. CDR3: CAISARTVKEENTGELFF. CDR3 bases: TGTGCCATCAGTGCCCGGACAGTCAAAGAGGAGAACACCGGGGAGCTGTTTTTT.

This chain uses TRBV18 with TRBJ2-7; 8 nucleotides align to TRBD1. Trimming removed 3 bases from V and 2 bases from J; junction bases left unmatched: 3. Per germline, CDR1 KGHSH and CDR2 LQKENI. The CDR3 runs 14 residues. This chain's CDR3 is CASSPDRDAYEQYF. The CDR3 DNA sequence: TGTGCCAGCTCACCGGACAGGGACGCCTACGAGCAGTACTTC.

CDR3 DNA sequence: TGTGCCAGCAGCGTAGGGGGGATAGGGAATTCACCCCTCCACTTT. As protein: CASSVGGIGNSPLHF. The chain employs TRBV9 and TRBJ1-6; possible D gene TRBD1, 5 bases. Germline V gene data show CDR1 as SGDLS and CDR2 as YYNGEE. Trimming took off 0 bases at V and 7 bases at J, with 11 bases between the two ends. The CDR3 length is 15 residues.

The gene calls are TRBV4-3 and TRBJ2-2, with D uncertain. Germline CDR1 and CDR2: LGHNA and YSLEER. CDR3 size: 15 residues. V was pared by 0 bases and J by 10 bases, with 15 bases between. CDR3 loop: CASSQDLGWAEELFF. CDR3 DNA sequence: TGCGCCAGCAGCCAAGATTTGGGGTGGGCCGAGGAGCTGTTTTTT.